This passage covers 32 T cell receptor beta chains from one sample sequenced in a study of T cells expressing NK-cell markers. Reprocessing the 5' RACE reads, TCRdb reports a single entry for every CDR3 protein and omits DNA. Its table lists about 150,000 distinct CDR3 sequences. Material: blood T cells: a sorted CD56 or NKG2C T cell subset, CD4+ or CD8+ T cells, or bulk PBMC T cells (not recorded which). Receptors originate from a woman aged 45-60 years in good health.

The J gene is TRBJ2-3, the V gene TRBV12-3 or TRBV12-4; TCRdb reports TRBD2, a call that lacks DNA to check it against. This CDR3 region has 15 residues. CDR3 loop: CASSLAGGAQDTQYF.

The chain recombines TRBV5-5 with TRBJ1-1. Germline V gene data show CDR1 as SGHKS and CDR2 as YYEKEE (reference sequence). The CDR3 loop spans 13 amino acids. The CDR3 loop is CASRGSGEPEAFF.

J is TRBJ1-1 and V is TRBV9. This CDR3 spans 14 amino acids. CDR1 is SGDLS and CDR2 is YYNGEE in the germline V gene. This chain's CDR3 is CASSVAGGHTEAFF.

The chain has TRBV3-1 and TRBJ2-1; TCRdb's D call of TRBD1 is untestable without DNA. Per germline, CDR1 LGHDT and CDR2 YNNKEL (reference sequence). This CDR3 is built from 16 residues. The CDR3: CASSPEPGVLYNEQFF.

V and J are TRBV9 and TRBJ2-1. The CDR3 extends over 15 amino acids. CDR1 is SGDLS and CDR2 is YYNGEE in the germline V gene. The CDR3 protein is CASSGMGGSYNEQFF.

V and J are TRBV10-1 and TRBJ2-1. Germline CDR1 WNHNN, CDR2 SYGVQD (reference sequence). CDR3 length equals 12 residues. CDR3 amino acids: CASSPPSGEQFF.

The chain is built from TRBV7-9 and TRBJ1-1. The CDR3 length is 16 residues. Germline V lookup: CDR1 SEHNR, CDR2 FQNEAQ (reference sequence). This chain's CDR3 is CASSLPGGGANTEAFF.

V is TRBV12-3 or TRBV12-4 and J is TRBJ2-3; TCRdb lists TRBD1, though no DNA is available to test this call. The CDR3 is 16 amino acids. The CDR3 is CASSSPDNLSTDTQYF.

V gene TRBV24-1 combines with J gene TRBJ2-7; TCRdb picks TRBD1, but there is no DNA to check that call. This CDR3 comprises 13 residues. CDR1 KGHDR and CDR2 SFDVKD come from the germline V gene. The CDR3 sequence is CATGSGNRNEQYF.

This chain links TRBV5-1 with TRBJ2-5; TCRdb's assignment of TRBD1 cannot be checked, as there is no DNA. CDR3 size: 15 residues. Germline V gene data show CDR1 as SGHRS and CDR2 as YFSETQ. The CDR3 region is CASSVRPGTRETQYF.

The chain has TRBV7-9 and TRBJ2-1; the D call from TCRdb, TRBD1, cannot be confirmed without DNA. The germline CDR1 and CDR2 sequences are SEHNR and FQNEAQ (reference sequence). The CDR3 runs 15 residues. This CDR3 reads CASSKSRAGYNEQFF.

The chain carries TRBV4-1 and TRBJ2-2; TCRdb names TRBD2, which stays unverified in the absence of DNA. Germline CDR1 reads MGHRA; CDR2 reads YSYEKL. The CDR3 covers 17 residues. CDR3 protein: CASSQDPPRGLSGELFF.

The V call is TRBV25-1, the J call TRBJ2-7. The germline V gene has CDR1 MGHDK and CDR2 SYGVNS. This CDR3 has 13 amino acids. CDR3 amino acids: CASSDWTSNEQYF.

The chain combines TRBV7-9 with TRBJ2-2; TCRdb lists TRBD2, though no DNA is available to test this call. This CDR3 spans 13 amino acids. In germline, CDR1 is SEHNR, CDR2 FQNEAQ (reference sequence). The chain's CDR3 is CASRPLLAGELFF.

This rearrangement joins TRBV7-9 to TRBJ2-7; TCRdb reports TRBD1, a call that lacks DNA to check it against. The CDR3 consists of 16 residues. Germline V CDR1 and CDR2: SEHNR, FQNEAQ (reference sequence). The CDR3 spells CASSFLAGTAYYEQYF. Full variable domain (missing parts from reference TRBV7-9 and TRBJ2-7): DTGVSQNPRHKITKRGQNVTFRCDPISEHNRLYWYRQTLGQGPEFLTYFQNEAQLEKSRLLSDRFSAERPKGSFSTLEIQRTEQGDSAMYLCASSFLAGTAYYEQYFGPGTRLTVT.

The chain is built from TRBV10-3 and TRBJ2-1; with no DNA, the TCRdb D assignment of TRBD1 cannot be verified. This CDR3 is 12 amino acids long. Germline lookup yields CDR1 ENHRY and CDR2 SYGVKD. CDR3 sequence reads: CAISESGGEQFF.

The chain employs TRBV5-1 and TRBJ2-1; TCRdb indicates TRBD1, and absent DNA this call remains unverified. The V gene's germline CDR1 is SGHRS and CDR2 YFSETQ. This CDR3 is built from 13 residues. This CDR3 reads CASSLGTVSEQFF. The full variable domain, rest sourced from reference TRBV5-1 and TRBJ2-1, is KAGVTQTPRYLIKTRGQQVTLSCSPISGHRSVSWYQQTPGQGLQFLFEYFSETQRNKGNFPGRFSGRQFSNSRSEMNVSTLELGDSALYLCASSLGTVSEQFFGPGTRLTVL.

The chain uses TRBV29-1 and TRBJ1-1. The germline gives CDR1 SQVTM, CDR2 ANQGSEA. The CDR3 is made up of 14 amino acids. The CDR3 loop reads CSVVGIRMNTEAFF.

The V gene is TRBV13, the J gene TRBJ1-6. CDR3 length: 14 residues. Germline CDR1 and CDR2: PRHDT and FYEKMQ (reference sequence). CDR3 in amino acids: CASSSTRNNSPLHF.

CDR3 residues: CASRSALGSTEAFF. This chain links TRBV12-3 or TRBV12-4 with TRBJ1-1. The CDR3 loop spans 14 amino acids.

This chain's CDR3 is CASSIASGSIEQFF. The V call is TRBV19, the J call TRBJ2-1; TCRdb returns TRBD2, unconfirmable since there is no DNA. The CDR3 covers 14 residues. Germline V gene lookup returns CDR1 LNHDA and CDR2 SQIVND (reference sequence).

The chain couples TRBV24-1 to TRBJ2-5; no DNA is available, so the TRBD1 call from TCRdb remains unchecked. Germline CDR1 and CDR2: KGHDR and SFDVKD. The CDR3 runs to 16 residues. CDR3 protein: CATSDATGVRRETQYF.

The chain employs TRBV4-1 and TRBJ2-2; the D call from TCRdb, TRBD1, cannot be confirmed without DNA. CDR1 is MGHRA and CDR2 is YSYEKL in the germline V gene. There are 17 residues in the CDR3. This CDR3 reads CASSQGGVLAHTGELFF.

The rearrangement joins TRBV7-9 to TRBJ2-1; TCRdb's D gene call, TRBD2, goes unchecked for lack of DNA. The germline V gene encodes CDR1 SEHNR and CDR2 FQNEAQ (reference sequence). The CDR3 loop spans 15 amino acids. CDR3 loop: CASSLVDPRLGEQFF. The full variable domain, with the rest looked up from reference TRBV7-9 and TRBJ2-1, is DTGVSQNPRHKITKRGQNVTFRCDPISEHNRLYWYRQTLGQGPEFLTYFQNEAQLEKSRLLSDRFSAERPKGSFSTLEIQRTEQGDSAMYLCASSLVDPRLGEQFFGPGTRLTVL.

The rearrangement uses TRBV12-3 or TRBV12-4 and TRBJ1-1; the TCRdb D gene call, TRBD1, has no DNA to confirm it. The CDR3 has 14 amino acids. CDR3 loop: CASSLGGSNTEAFF.

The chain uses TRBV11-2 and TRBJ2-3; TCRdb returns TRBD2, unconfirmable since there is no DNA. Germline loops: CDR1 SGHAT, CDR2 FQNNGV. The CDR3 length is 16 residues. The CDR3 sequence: CASSPKSGIATDTQYF.

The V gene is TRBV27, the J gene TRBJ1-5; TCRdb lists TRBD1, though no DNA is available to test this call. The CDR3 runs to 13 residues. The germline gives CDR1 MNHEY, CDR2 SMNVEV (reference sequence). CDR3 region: CASSSGWGQPQHF.

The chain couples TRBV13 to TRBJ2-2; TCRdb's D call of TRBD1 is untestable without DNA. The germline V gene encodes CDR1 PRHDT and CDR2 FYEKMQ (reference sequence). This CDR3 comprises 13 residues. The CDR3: CAGRGQVTGELFF.

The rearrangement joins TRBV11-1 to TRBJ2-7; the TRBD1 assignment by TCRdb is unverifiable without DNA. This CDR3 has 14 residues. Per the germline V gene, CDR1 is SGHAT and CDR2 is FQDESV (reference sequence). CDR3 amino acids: CASSARQGYYEQYF.

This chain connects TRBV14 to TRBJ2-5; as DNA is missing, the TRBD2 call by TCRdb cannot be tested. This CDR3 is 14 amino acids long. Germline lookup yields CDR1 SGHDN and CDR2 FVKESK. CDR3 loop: CASREGGSGETQYF.

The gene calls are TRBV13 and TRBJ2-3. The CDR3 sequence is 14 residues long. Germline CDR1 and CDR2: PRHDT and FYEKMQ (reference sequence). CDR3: CASSLGRRTDTQYF.

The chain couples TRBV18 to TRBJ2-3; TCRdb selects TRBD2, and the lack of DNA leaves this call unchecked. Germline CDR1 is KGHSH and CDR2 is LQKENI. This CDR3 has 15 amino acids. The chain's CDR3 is CASSPLADPTDTQYF.